This T cell receptor beta chain stems from a study of T-cell memory formation after mild COVID-19. Turning to the study itself: The TCR clusters were mostly specific to one donor. Overall study results and limits: Shrinking CD4+ clones were chiefly CM and EM; CD8+ ones were chiefly EMRA. Some SARS-CoV-2-responding clones were already detected in memory before infection.

5'RACE with constant-segment primers yielded barcoded, UMI-tagged TCR alpha and TCR beta cDNA libraries. MiXCR, run by TCRdb on the 5' RACE reads, gives a single entry per CDR3 protein. Of 350,000 to 450,000 distinct CDR3 sequences listed, approximately 20% were seen once; the top ten hold 7.5% to 9.5%. This clonotype was detected many times. Its antigen is as yet unknown. Germline lookup yields CDR1 DFQATT and CDR2 SNEGSKA (reference sequence). The CDR3 totals 13 residues. V was shortened by 2 bases and J by 9 bases, with 14 bases between the two germline ends. The gene calls are TRBV20-1 and TRBJ1-3, with a possible D match to TRBD1 (6 bases). The sequence was collected from an adult woman who had mild COVID-19 (a few samples of this study predate the infection). Cell type and time point are not known. Sequencing was performed on PBMCs or a T cell subset sorted from them (not recorded which). The CDR3 region is CSARTGTGVTIYF. The CDR3 region has the DNA TGCAGTGCTAGAACAGGGACCGGGGTCACCATATATTTT.